This TCR beta chain appears in the sequencing data of a study of T cell responses to AZD1222 COVID-19 vaccine. Findings and caveats of the study: It was only after the peak T cell response that any repertoires were sampled. Females made up more of the donors, who were largely white British, and clonal diversity may have come out too low.

The CDR3 is made up of 15 amino acids. The germline V gene encodes CDR1 MNHEY and CDR2 SVGEGT. The V end lost 0 bases, the J end lost 1 base, and 9 bases lay between the germline ends. As to this clone: Antigen: not known.

Sequenced by immunoSEQ multiplex PCR; TCRdb stores in-frame clones only, minus some. The sample holds 100,000 to 150,000 clones, just under 95% seen once. Here the sequenced sample was peripheral blood, taken 28 days after the second AZD1222 dose. This clonotype was obtained from an adult who received the AZD1222 COVID-19 vaccine. This chain connects TRBV6-2 or TRBV6-3 to TRBJ2-5, with unresolved D. In DNA, the CDR3 is TGTGCCAGCAGTTACTCGACCGAACGCCAAGAGACCCAGTACTTC. This gives the protein CASSYSTERQETQYF.